Below, one T cell receptor (beta chain) is given with its context. What this receptor recognizes is not known. Base qualities are not recorded, but no much larger clone differs from it by a single base. This sample is part of a study of T cell responses to AZD1222 COVID-19 vaccine (dated by TCRdb to about 2021). Regarding the complete study: AZD1222 recipients given second doses at about 4 weeks or at about 12 weeks were pooled, since spike-specific TCR depth and breadth were not found to differ between the two schedules. A total of just over 230 trial participants underwent TCR sequencing, of whom 207 received two doses of AZD1222 and roughly 25 received two doses of the MenACWY control vaccine. Trial participants were enrolled by age into 18-55, 56-69 and 70-plus year subgroups, with roughly 160, 29 and 62 TCR-sequenced participants respectively.

Trimming at the junction amounts to 7 bases on V and 1 base on J, and the germline ends lie 10 bases apart. CDR1 and CDR2 are read off the germline V gene (reference sequence) as GTSNPN and SVGIG. The CDR3 sequence holds 13 residues, the cysteine and phenylalanine included. Left in the record is the CDR3 DNA by itself, 39 bases read in frame from the first base. The sample's time point, from its label and the paper: baseline before first vaccination. Samples from vaccinated people were obtained from the UK trials COV001 and COV002, which included a single-blind randomized controlled phase 2/3 trial of AZD1222 (ChAdOx1 nCoV-19) in healthy adults. Trial participant PBMC samples were collected at day 0 and day 28 after the second dose for TCRbeta chain sequencing. What the research found in general, with its limitations: Because no samples from the day 14 peak response were available, repertoires could be characterized only after the peak T cell response. Nearly half of unique spike-specific TCRs reportedly recognized epitopes outside regions mutated in the B.1.351 and B.1.1.7 variants. The 56-69-year group was small, and its depth increase did not reach significance, likely because of low power. Participants were mostly white British and included more females than males, and it was suggested by the authors that clonal diversity may have been underestimated. Vaccine-associated CD4 TCRs spanned the whole spike protein, with dominant responses in regions 160-218 and 743-854. Only six AZD1222 recipients were SARS-CoV-2 seropositive at baseline, limiting conclusions about previously exposed vaccinees. A significant rise in spike-specific TCR breadth and depth was observed after two AZD1222 doses relative to day 0 and relative to MenACWY recipients.

The CDR3 regions of human TCRbeta chains were subjected to immunosequencing. In the source study's methods: TCRs in the repertoires were matched against a reference library of SARS-CoV-2-specific TCRs that had been generated with the MIRA antigen-specificity platform. Breadth meant the fraction of unique TCRs that were SARS-CoV-2-associated, whereas depth meant the fraction of total T cells that were SARS-CoV-2-associated. Using the MIRA data, every spike-specific TCR was mapped to the spike region that the TCR reacted to and assigned to either a CD4 or a CD8 class. Log10-transformed breadth and depth values were compared by one-way ANOVA with Sidak's multiple comparisons tests. TCRdb retrieved this table from immuneACCESS and kept in-frame rearrangements only. Not all clones are present; in checked studies, unresolved V genes account for under half, and no reason is known for the remainder. The DNA was the basis for D and trimming; V, J and clone size are from that table. The sample table lists fewer than 200,000 clones, approximately 90% of them with a count of one. The ten most abundant clones make up 5% to 7.5% of the sample.

The chain is assembled from TRBV30 and TRBJ2-2; 6 matching bases give a weak D call of TRBD1. The source material was peripheral blood, sampled on day 0 of AZD1222 vaccination. The receptor's source is an adult in good health. In nucleotide form, the sequence is TGTGCCTACATGACAGGGAACACCGGGGAGCTGTTTTTT. It translates as CAYMTGNTGELFF.